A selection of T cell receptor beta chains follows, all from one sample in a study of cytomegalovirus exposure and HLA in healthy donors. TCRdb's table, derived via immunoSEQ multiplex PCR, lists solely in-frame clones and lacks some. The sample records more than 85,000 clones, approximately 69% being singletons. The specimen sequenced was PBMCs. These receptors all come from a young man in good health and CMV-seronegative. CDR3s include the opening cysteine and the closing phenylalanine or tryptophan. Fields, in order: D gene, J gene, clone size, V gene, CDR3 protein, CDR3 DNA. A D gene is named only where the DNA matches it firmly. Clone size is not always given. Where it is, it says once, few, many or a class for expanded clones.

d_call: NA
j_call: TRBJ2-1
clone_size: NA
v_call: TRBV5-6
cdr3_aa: CASSLLGRSSYNEQFF
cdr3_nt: TGTGCCAGCAGCTTGTTGGGGCGTTCCTCCTACAATGAGCAGTTCTTC

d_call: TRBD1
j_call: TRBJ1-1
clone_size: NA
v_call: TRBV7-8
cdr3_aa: CASSIVGQGRTEAFF
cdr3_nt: TGTGCCAGCAGCATTGTTGGACAGGGCCGCACTGAAGCTTTCTTT

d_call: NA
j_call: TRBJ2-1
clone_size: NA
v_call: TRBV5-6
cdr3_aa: CASRPWGDNEQFF
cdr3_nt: TGTGCCAGCAGACCATGGGGGGACAATGAGCAGTTCTTC

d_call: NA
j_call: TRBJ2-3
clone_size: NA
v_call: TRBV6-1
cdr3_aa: CASRETGTFGDTQYF
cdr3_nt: TGTGCCAGCAGAGAAACCGGGACATTTGGAGATACGCAGTATTTT

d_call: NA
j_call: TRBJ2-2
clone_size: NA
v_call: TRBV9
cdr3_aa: CASSPFVEAPPGELFF
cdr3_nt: TGTGCCAGCAGCCCCTTTGTGGAGGCCCCTCCAGGAGAGCTGTTTTTT

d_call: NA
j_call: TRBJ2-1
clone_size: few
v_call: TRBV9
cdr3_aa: CASSDDYHNEQFF
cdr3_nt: TGTGCCAGCAGCGATGACTACCACAATGAGCAGTTCTTC

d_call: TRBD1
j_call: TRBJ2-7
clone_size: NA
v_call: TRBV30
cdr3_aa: CAWRYRTGDSYEQYF
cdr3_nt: TGTGCCTGGAGATATCGGACAGGGGACTCCTACGAGCAGTACTTC

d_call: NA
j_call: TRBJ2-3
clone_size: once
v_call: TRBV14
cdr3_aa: CASSPGLFATDTQYF
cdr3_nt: TGTGCCAGCAGCCCCGGACTGTTCGCCACAGATACGCAGTATTTT

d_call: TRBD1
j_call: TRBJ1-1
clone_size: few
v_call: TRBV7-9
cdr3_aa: CASRGDSLNTEAFF
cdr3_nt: TGTGCCAGCAGAGGGGACAGCCTGAACACTGAAGCTTTCTTT

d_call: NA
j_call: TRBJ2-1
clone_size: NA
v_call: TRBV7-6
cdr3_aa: CASSPTRGMSYNEQFF
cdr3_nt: TGTGCCAGCAGCCCCACACGGGGGATGTCCTACAATGAGCAGTTCTTC

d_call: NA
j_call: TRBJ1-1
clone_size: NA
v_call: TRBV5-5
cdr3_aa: CASSFKGYSDTEAFF
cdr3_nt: TGTGCCAGCAGCTTCAAGGGGTACTCGGACACTGAAGCTTTCTTT

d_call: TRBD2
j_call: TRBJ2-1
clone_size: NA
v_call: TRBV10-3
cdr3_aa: CAIGDSGRTYNEQFF
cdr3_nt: TGTGCCATCGGCGATAGCGGGAGAACCTACAATGAGCAGTTCTTC

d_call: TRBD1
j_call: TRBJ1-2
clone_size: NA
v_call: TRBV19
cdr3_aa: CASSLTGTNYGYTF
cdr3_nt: TGTGCCAGTAGCTTGACAGGGACCAACTATGGCTACACCTTC

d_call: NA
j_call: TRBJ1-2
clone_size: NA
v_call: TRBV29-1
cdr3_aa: CSVDGINYGYTF
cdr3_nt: TGCAGCGTTGATGGCATTAACTATGGCTACACCTTC

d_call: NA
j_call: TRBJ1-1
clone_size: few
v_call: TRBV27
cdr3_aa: CASSLRGLHTEAFF
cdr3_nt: TGTGCCAGCAGTTTACGGGGTTTGCACACTGAAGCTTTCTTT

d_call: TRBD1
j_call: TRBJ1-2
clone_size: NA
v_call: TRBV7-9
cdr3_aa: CASSSPTGSQSYTF
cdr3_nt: TGTGCCAGCAGCTCTCCGACAGGGAGTCAAAGCTACACCTTC

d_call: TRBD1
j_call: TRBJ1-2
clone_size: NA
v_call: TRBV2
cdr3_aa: CASSRQGYGYTF
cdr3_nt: TGTGCCAGCAGCCGACAGGGCTATGGCTACACCTTC

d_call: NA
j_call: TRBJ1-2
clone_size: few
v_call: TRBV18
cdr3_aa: CASSPRTATQGGYTF
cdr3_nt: TGTGCCAGCTCACCACGGACAGCCACTCAAGGGGGCTACACCTTC

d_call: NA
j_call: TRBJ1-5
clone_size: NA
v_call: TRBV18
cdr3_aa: CASSHSKGDGNQPQHF
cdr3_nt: TGTGCCAGCTCACATTCCAAGGGGGATGGCAATCAGCCCCAGCATTTT

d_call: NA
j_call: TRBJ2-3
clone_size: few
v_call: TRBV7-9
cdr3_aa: CASSTVTDTQYF
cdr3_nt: TGTGCCAGCAGTACAGTTACAGATACGCAGTATTTT

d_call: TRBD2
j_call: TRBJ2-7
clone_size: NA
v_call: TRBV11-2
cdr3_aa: CASRSLRGGSVNEQYF
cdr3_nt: TGTGCCAGCAGATCACTACGGGGGGGGTCAGTGAACGAGCAGTACTTC

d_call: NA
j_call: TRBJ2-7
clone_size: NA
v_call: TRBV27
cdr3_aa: CASSLNPPAGLSSYEQYF
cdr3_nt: TGTGCCAGCAGTTTAAACCCACCAGCGGGCCTCAGCAGCTACGAGCAGTACTTC

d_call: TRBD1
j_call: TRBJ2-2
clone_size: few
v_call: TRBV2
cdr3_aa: CASRATGVGTGELFF
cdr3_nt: TGTGCCAGCAGAGCAACAGGGGTCGGCACCGGGGAGCTGTTTTTT

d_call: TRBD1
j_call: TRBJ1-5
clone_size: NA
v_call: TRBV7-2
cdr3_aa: CASSSRTGPNQPQHF
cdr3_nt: TGTGCCAGCAGCTCTAGGACAGGGCCCAATCAGCCCCAGCATTTT

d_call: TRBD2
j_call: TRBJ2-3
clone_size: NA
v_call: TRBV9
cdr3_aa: CASSVHSGIRADTQYF
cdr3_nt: TGTGCCAGCAGCGTACATAGCGGGATTCGCGCAGATACGCAGTATTTT

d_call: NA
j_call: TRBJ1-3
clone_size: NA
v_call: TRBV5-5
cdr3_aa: CASSFPAADSGNTIYF
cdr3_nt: TGTGCCAGCAGCTTTCCGGCGGCAGACTCTGGAAACACCATATATTTT

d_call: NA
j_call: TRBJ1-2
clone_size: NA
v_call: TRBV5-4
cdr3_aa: CASSLALQGGRKHGYTF
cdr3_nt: TGTGCCAGCAGCTTGGCCCTGCAGGGCGGACGGAAGCATGGCTACACCTTC

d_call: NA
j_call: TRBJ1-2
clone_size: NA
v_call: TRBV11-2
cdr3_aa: CASSSWRQGPGYTF
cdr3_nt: TGTGCCAGCAGCTCGTGGCGTCAGGGGCCCGGCTACACCTTC

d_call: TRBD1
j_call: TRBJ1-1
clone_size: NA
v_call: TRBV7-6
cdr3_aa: CASSLVTHYRTGLNTEAFF
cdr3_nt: TGTGCCAGCAGCTTAGTTACCCATTATCGGACAGGTTTGAACACTGAAGCTTTCTTT

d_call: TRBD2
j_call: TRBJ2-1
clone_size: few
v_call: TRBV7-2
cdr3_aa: CASRTTSGSIGEQFF
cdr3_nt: TGTGCCAGCAGGACAACTAGCGGGAGTATCGGTGAGCAGTTCTTC

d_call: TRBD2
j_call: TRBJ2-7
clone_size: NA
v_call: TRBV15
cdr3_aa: CATSRVSGRPIHEQYF
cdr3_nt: TGTGCCACCAGCAGGGTTAGCGGGAGGCCTATCCACGAGCAGTACTTC

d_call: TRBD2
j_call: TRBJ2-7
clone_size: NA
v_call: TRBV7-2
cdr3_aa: CASSLYTGGTYEQYF
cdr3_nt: TGTGCCAGCAGCTTGTACACGGGAGGGACCTACGAGCAGTACTTC

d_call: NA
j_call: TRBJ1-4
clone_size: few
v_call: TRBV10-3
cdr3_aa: CAIRRDGSNEKLFF
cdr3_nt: TGTGCCATCAGGCGGGACGGGAGTAATGAAAAACTGTTTTTT

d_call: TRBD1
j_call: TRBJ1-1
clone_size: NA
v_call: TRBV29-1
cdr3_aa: CSGLTGGTEAFF
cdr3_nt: TGCAGCGGGTTGACAGGGGGCACTGAAGCTTTCTTT

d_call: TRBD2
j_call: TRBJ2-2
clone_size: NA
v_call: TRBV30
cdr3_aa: CAWRGASGPNTGELFF
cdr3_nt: TGTGCCTGGAGGGGGGCTAGCGGGCCGAACACCGGGGAGCTGTTTTTT

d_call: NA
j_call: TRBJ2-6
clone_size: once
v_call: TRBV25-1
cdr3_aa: CASSAWGRAVSGANVLTF
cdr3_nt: TGTGCCAGCAGTGCTTGGGGCAGGGCAGTATCTGGGGCCAACGTCCTGACTTTC

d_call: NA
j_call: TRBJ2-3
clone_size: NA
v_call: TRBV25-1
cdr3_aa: CASSPSLHTDTQYF
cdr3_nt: TGTGCCAGCAGTCCTAGCCTACACACAGATACGCAGTATTTT

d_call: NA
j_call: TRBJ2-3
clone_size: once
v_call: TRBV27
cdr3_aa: CASRRGLPSTDTQYF
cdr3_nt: TGTGCCAGCCGGAGGGGTTTACCTAGCACAGATACGCAGTATTTT

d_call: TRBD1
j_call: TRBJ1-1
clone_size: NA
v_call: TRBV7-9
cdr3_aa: CSSSRPRDRGLTEAFF
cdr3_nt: TGTTCCAGCAGCCGTCCGAGAGACAGGGGGCTAACTGAAGCTTTCTTT

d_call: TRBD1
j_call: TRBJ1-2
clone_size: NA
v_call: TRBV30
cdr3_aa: CAWSAGTDIYGYTF
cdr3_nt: TGTGCCTGGAGTGCCGGGACAGACATCTATGGCTACACCTTC

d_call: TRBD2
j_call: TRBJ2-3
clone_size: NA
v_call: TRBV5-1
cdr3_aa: CASSWTGTSGTDTQYF
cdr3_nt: TGCGCCAGCAGCTGGACCGGGACTAGCGGAACAGATACGCAGTATTTT

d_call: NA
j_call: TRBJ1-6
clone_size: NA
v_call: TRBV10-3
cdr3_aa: CAIKGSGKSPLHF
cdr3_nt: TGTGCCATCAAGGGTTCGGGGAAATCACCCCTCCACTTT

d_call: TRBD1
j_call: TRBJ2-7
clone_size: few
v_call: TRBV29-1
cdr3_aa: CSVETQGSSSYEQYF
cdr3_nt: TGCAGCGTTGAGACACAGGGGTCTAGCTCCTACGAGCAGTACTTC

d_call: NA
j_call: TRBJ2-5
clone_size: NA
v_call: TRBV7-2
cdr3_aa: CASSREGRREQYF
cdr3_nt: TGTGCCAGCAGTCGTGAGGGGAGGAGGGAGCAGTACTTC

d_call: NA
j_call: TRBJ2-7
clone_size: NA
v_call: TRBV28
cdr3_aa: CASSLIREQYF
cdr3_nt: TGTGCCAGCAGTTTAATACGGGAGCAGTACTTC

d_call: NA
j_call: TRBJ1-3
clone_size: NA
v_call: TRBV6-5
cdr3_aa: CASSKIPEGGNTIYF
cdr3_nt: TGTGCCAGCAGTAAGATACCGGAGGGTGGAAACACCATATATTTT

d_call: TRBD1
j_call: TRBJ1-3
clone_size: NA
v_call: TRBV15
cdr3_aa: CATSIRQGSGNTIYF
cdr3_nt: TGTGCCACCAGCATACGACAGGGTTCCGGAAACACCATATATTTT

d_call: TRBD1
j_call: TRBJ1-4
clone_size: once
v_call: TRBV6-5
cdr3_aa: CASSYYRGNEKLFF
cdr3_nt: TGTGCCAGCAGTTACTACAGGGGTAATGAAAAACTGTTTTTT

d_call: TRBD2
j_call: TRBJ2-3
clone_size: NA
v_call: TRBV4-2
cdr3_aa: CASSQEGGTSGQITYSTDTQYF
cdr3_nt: TGTGCCAGCAGCCAAGAGGGAGGGACTAGCGGGCAGATAACTTATAGCACAGATACGCAGTATTTT

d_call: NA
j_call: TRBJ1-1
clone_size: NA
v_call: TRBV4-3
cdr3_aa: CASSQDPDRNTEAFF
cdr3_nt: TGCGCCAGCAGCCAAGATCCTGACAGGAACACTGAAGCTTTCTTT

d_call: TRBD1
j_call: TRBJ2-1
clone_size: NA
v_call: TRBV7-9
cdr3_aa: CASSLKTRTGGWNEQFF
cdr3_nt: TGTGCCAGCAGCTTAAAAACCCGGACAGGGGGCTGGAATGAGCAGTTCTTC

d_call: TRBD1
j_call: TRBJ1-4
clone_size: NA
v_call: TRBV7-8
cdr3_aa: CASSLVMGPGQGEEKLFF
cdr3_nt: TGTGCCAGCAGCTTAGTTATGGGTCCGGGACAGGGGGAGGAAAAACTGTTTTTT

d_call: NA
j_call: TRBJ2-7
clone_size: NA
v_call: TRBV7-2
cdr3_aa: CASSLAGLGTYEQYF
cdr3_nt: TGTGCCAGCAGCTTGGCGGGACTGGGGACCTACGAGCAGTACTTC

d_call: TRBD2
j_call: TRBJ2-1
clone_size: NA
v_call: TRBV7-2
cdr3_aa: CASSRGAGGTDNEQFF
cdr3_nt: TGTGCCAGCAGCCGGGGGGCGGGAGGGACCGACAATGAGCAGTTCTTC